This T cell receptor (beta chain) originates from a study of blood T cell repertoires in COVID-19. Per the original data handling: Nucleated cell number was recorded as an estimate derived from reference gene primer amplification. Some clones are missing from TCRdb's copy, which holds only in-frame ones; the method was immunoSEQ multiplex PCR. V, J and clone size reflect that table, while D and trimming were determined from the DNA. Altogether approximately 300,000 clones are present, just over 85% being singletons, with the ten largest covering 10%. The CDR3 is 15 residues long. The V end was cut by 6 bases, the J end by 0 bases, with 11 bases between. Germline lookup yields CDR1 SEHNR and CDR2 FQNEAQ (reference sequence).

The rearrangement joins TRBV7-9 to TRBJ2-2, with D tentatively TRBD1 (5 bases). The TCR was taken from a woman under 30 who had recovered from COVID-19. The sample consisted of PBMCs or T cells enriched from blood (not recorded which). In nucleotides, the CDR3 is TGTGCCAGCAGTTACCAGACAGCGAACACCGGGGAGCTGTTTTTT. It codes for CASSYQTANTGELFF.